The 18 T cell receptor beta chains listed next were all sequenced from one sample in a study of cytomegalovirus exposure and HLA in healthy donors. PCR used 60 Vbeta primers and 13 Jbeta primers. The method was immunoSEQ multiplex PCR; TCRdb's version includes in-frame clones alone and lacks a portion of them. Found here are about 170,000 clones, about four fifths of them singletons; the top ten hold under 0.4%. The sample consisted of PBMCs. The receptors derive from a boy younger than 10 in good health and CMV-seronegative.

This chain joins TRBV28 and TRBJ1-1; 7 nucleotides agree with TRBD1. Germline CDR1 and CDR2: MDHEN and SYDVKM. V was pared by 6 bases and J by 6 bases, with 7 bases of the junction left unmatched. This CDR3 spans 13 amino acids. CDR3 protein: CASRLDGTAEAFF. CDR3 in DNA: TGTGCCAGCAGACTCGACGGGACAGCTGAAGCTTTCTTT. Full variable domain (remainder filled in from reference TRBV28 and TRBJ1-1): DVKVTQSSRYLVKRTGEKVFLECVQDMDHENMFWYRQDPGLGLRLIYFSYDVKMKEKGDIPEGYSVSREKKERFSLILESASTNQTSMYLCASRLDGTAEAFFGQGTRLTVV.

This clone has just a few counts. The chain employs TRBV2 and TRBJ2-7, with a weak D call TRBD2 (6 bases). The CDR3 length is 11 residues. Looked up from germline, CDR1 is SNHLY and CDR2 is FYNNEI. The V and J ends lost 6 bases and 3 bases respectively, with 6 bases between them. CDR3 in DNA: TGTGCCAGCAGGGACTACTACGAGCAGTACTTC. Its protein is CASRDYYEQYF. Full variable domain (outside the CDR3, taken from reference TRBV2 and TRBJ2-7): EPEVTQTPSHQVTQMGQEVILRCVPISNHLYFYWYRQILGQKVEFLVSFYNNEISEKSEIFDDQFSVERPDGSNFTLKIRSTKLEDSAMYFCASRDYYEQYFGPGTRLTVT.

V usage is TRBV4-2 and J usage is TRBJ2-1; 13 nucleotides agree with TRBD2. V trimming: 1 base; J trimming: 7 bases; junction bases outside the gene matches: 16. The CDR3 has 20 amino acids. The germline V gene encodes CDR1 LGHNA and CDR2 YNFKEQ. In DNA form, the CDR3 reads TGTGCCAGCAGCCAAGGTCCGATCGCCTTACTAGCGGGAGGGTTTAATGAGCAGTTCTTC. Residues: CASSQGPIALLAGGFNEQFF.

This rearrangement joins TRBV11-2 to TRBJ2-2, with TRBD2 identical over 12 bases. CDR3 length equals 16 residues. J lost 5 bases, V lost 5 bases, and 6 bases had no gene match. Germline loops: CDR1 SGHAT, CDR2 FQNNGV. CDR3 nucleotides: TGTGCCAGCAGCCCTCAGACTAGCGGGAGAACCGGGGAGCTGTTTTTT. Its translation: CASSPQTSGRTGELFF.

The chain links TRBV7-9 to TRBJ2-7, with D possibly TRBD1 on 6 matching bases. The CDR3 consists of 14 residues. Trimming pared 7 bases from V and 4 bases from J, leaving 17 bases between. CDR1 is SEHNR and CDR2 is FQNEAQ in the germline V gene (reference sequence). CDR3 loop: CASTMTGGWYEQYF. The CDR3 bases are TGTGCCAGCACCATGACAGGCGGTTGGTACGAGCAGTACTTC.

About this clone itself: One end of the junction fails to match germline, which may point to a read error. The gene calls are TRBV7-7 and TRBJ2-7, with a possible D match to TRBD2 (7 bases). Germline V gene data show CDR1 as SSHAT and CDR2 as FNYEAQ (reference sequence). This CDR3 spans 15 amino acids. The chain's CDR3 is CASSLGGGNSYEQYF. DNA of the CDR3: TGTGCTAGCAGCCTAGGGGGAGGGAATTCCTACGAGCAGTACTTC.

This rearrangement joins TRBV6-5 to TRBJ1-2, with D unclear. Germline assignment: CDR1 MNHEY and CDR2 SVGAGI. V lost 4 bases and J 4 bases, leaving 7 bases between the germline ends. CDR3 length: 12 residues. As DNA, the CDR3 is TGTGCCAGCAGTTCCGACTCCTATGGCTACACCTTC. Amino acids: CASSSDSYGYTF.

The V gene is TRBV19, the J gene TRBJ1-5, with a tentative D call TRBD1 (6 bases). The ends were cut back, 6 bases at V and 0 bases at J, with 12 bases in the middle. CDR3 length: 15 residues. Germline lookup yields CDR1 LNHDA and CDR2 SQIVND (reference sequence). CDR3 DNA sequence: TGTGCCAGTAGGATTACAGGGTATAGCAATCAGCCCCAGCATTTT. Residues: CASRITGYSNQPQHF.

The chain carries TRBV14 and TRBJ2-2, with D perhaps matching TRBD2 (6 bases). Deletions cut 7 bases from V and 5 bases from J, with 8 bases between. CDR3 size: 12 residues. CDR1 is SGHDN, CDR2 FVKESK, per germline. CDR3 protein: CASKGRTGELFF. The CDR3 bases are TGTGCCAGCAAGGGGAGGACCGGGGAGCTGTTTTTT.

The genes are TRBV5-5 and TRBJ2-2; 11 nucleotides match TRBD2. There are 16 residues in the CDR3. In germline, CDR1 is SGHKS, CDR2 YYEKEE (reference sequence). The junction had 5 bases not matched to a gene; V was cut back by 4 bases and J by 3 bases. In DNA, the CDR3 is TGTGCCAGCAGCCCGGGACTAGCGGATTACACCGGGGAGCTGTTTTTT. Translated, it gives CASSPGLADYTGELFF.

The V gene is TRBV27, the J gene TRBJ2-7; perhaps TRBD1 as D (5 bases). Germline CDR1 is MNHEY and CDR2 is SMNVEV (reference sequence). This CDR3 region has 14 residues. The V and J ends lost 3 bases and 3 bases respectively, with 12 bases between them. CDR3 region: CASSFLSRVYEQYF. The CDR3 DNA sequence: TGTGCCAGCAGTTTTTTGTCCAGGGTCTACGAGCAGTACTTC.

This clone came up once. The chain joins TRBV9 to TRBJ2-5, with D uncertain. The CDR3 length is 11 residues. With 5 bases removed from V and 5 bases from J, the gap between germline ends came to 7 bases. The V gene's germline CDR1 is SGDLS and CDR2 YYNGEE. CDR3 sequence (DNA): TGTGCCAGCAGTCCGGGTGAGACCCAGTACTTC. Protein product: CASSPGETQYF.

The J gene is TRBJ1-1, the V gene TRBV5-4; perhaps TRBD1 as D (5 bases). CDR3 size: 14 residues. Trimming shortened V by 4 bases and J by 5 bases, and 15 bases separated the two germline ends. CDR1 and CDR2 (germline): SGHNT, YYREEE (reference sequence). In DNA, the CDR3 is TGTGCCAGCAGCCAACCGGGGGGAGGTACTGAAGCTTTCTTT. This gives the protein CASSQPGGGTEAFF. The variable domain in full, with the rest retrieved from reference TRBV5-4 and TRBJ1-1, is ETGVTQSPTHLIKTRGQQVTLRCSSQSGHNTVSWYQQALGQGPQFIFQYYREEENGRGNFPPRFSGLQFPNYSSELNVNALELDDSALYLCASSQPGGGTEAFFGQGTRLTVV.

The rearrangement links TRBV5-4 to TRBJ2-2, with D unclear. Trimming took 2 bases from V and 2 from J, leaving 10 bases between them. The CDR3 has 15 amino acids. The germline gives CDR1 SGHNT, CDR2 YYREEE (reference sequence). The CDR3: CASSLNKHNTGELFF. DNA of the CDR3: TGTGCCAGCAGCTTAAATAAGCATAACACCGGGGAGCTGTTTTTT.

The chain uses TRBV19 and TRBJ2-5; 9 bases line up with TRBD2. The CDR3 spans 15 residues. V dropped 7 bases and J dropped 5; count of bases not matched to a gene: 11. CDR1 is LNHDA, CDR2 SQIVND, per germline (reference sequence). The DNA of the CDR3 is TGTGCCAGTACTACCCACGCAGCGGGAGGCGAGACCCAGTACTTC. This gives the protein CASTTHAAGGETQYF.

V is TRBV4-1 and J is TRBJ2-5, with 11 nucleotides matching TRBD2. CDR3 length equals 16 residues. Trimming removed 3 bases from V and 4 bases from J; junction bases left unmatched: 7. The germline CDR1 and CDR2 sequences are MGHRA and YSYEKL. CDR3 bases: TGCGCCAGCAGCCACCTTAGCGGGAGGGCCTTAGAGACCCAGTACTTC. It yields the protein CASSHLSGRALETQYF.

The chain has TRBV28 and TRBJ2-3, with D maybe TRBD2 (5 bases). This CDR3 is 16 amino acids long. V was trimmed by 3 bases and J by 6 bases, leaving 19 bases between them. The V gene's germline CDR1 is MDHEN and CDR2 SYDVKM. CDR3 bases: TGTGCCAGCAGTTTTCGACTCCGGACTGAGGTGGATACGCAGTATTTT. Amino acids: CASSFRLRTEVDTQYF.

The chain couples TRBV29-1 to TRBJ1-3, with D unresolved. Trimming removed 7 bases at V and 0 bases at J, with 10 bases between. The CDR3 loop spans 13 amino acids. Germline assignment: CDR1 SQVTM and CDR2 ANQGSEA. The CDR3, as DNA: TGCAGCGCGAGATTTAACTCTGGAAACACCATATATTTT. Its protein is CSARFNSGNTIYF.